A single sample gave rise to the 24 T cell receptor beta chains below, sequenced in a study of early T cells in non-severe SARS-CoV-2 infection. One entry per CDR3 protein, called by TCRdb with MiXCR from the 5' RACE reads. The data show around 59,000 distinct CDR3 sequences, around an eighth seen once. The sample comprised whole blood. These receptors all come from an adult who was a healthcare worker with PCR-confirmed SARS-CoV-2 infection or an uninfected control (not recorded which).

This clonotype came up many times. The rearrangement links TRBV2 to TRBJ2-7; 10 bases are a match to TRBD2. CDR1 and CDR2 from the germline V gene are SNHLY and FYNNEI. V was pared by 4 bases and J by 3 bases, with 18 bases of the junction left unmatched. The CDR3 length is 19 residues. For the CDR3, the DNA is TGTGCCAGCAGTGGTTTTTCGGGACTAGCGCCGGATAGGTACTACGAGCAGTACTTC. Translating it yields CASSGFSGLAPDRYYEQYF.

This clonotype has a handful of counts. This chain uses TRBV20-1 with TRBJ2-7; 13 bases line up with TRBD2. V shed 0 bases, J shed 3 bases, and the junction held 2 bases outside the gene matches. The germline V gene encodes CDR1 DFQATT and CDR2 SNEGSKA (reference sequence). CDR3 length equals 15 residues. In DNA form, the CDR3 reads TGCAGTGCTAGAGATAGGACTAGCGGGAGCTACGAGCAGTACTTC. Its translation is CSARDRTSGSYEQYF.

This clonotype was seen a few times. The CDR3 DNA reads TGCGCCAGCAGGCCCCCAGGGTACCAAGAGACCCAGTACTTC. Encoded protein: CASRPPGYQETQYF. The genes are TRBV5-1 and TRBJ2-5; D may be TRBD1 (5 bases). The CDR3 extends over 14 amino acids. Trimming took off 5 bases at V and 0 bases at J, with 11 bases between the two ends. The germline CDR1 and CDR2 sequences are SGHRS and YFSETQ.

This clonotype came up many times. V usage is TRBV29-1 and J usage is TRBJ2-3; TRBD2 aligns across 7 bases. This CDR3 has 16 amino acids. Germline V gene data show CDR1 as SQVTM and CDR2 as ANQGSEA. The junction had 9 bases not matched to a gene; V was cut back by 3 bases and J by 0 bases. This CDR3 is CSVDRGGRGSTDTQYF. The CDR3 nucleotides are TGCAGCGTTGATCGGGGCGGGAGAGGTAGCACAGATACGCAGTATTTT.

This clonotype has just a few counts. The V and J genes are TRBV12-3 or TRBV12-4 and TRBJ1-1; a possible D gene is TRBD1 (5 bases). V gave up 6 bases and J gave up 1 base, with 12 bases separating them. The CDR3 is 14 amino acids. The CDR3 region is CASSEGQRNTEAFF. CDR3 bases: TGTGCCAGCAGCGAGGGGCAGCGGAACACTGAAGCTTTCTTT.

This clonotype came up a few times. This rearrangement joins TRBV7-8 to TRBJ2-1, with 7 nucleotides matching TRBD2. Germline lookup yields CDR1 SGHVS and CDR2 FQNEAQ. V was pared by 5 bases and J by 0 bases, with 4 bases of the junction left unmatched. The CDR3 totals 15 residues. CDR3 coding DNA: TGTGCCAGCAGCCCCACTAGCGCCTCCTACAATGAGCAGTTCTTC. It encodes CASSPTSASYNEQFF.

The sample holds many counts of this clonotype. V is TRBV5-1 and J is TRBJ2-1; D not certain. Germline CDR1 is SGHRS and CDR2 is YFSETQ. V gave up 4 bases and J gave up 0 bases, with 11 bases separating them. The CDR3 is 15 amino acids. The CDR3 bases are TGCGCCAGCAGCCGAGTGGAGAGCTCCTACAATGAGCAGTTCTTC. Its translation: CASSRVESSYNEQFF.

The rearrangement links TRBV6-1 to TRBJ2-7, with TRBD1 identical over 7 bases. Unmatched junction bases numbered 6, after V lost 6 bases and J lost 1 base. CDR1 and CDR2 from the germline V gene are MNHNS and SASEGT. The CDR3 is made up of 14 amino acids. The CDR3 here is CASRGDRASYEQYF. For the CDR3, the DNA is TGTGCCAGCAGGGGTGACAGGGCTTCCTACGAGCAGTACTTC.

There are a few counts of this clonotype. The chain is built from TRBV28 and TRBJ2-3; tentatively, D is TRBD1 (6 bases). V lost 5 bases to trimming and J lost 0 bases, with 9 bases between them. CDR1 is MDHEN, CDR2 SYDVKM, per germline. This CDR3 is built from 14 residues. The CDR3 here is CASSPRGSTDTQYF. CDR3 nucleotides: TGTGCCAGCAGTCCCAGGGGAAGCACAGATACGCAGTATTTT. Full variable domain (outside the CDR3, taken from reference TRBV28 and TRBJ2-3): DVKVTQSSRYLVKRTGEKVFLECVQDMDHENMFWYRQDPGLGLRLIYFSYDVKMKEKGDIPEGYSVSREKKERFSLILESASTNQTSMYLCASSPRGSTDTQYFGPGTRLTVL.

This clonotype was detected a few times. The chain combines TRBV10-3 with TRBJ2-5; 9 positions match TRBD1. The ends lost 6 bases at V and 4 bases at J; junction bases unmatched: 9. CDR1 is ENHRY, CDR2 SYGVKD, per germline. CDR3 length: 15 residues. CDR3 in amino acids: CAISPTGGAGETQYF. DNA of the CDR3: TGTGCCATCAGCCCTACAGGGGGCGCGGGAGAGACCCAGTACTTC.

This chain uses TRBV27 with TRBJ1-5, with TRBD1 as a possible D gene (6 bases). The V gene's germline CDR1 is MNHEY and CDR2 SMNVEV (reference sequence). The CDR3 has 15 amino acids. V was shortened by 2 bases and J by 6 bases, with 14 bases between the two germline ends. The DNA of the CDR3 is TGTGCCAGCAGTTTAAGGGGGGCCGAGACTCAGCCCCAGCATTTT. Protein: CASSLRGAETQPQHF.

This clonotype was observed at least ten times. The CDR3 here is CASCYTDSRQETQYF. Here the CDR3 DNA reads TGTGCCAGCTGCTACACGGACTCCCGCCAAGAGACCCAGTACTTC. The rearrangement links TRBV28 to TRBJ2-5, with D possibly TRBD2 on 5 matching bases. Germline assignment: CDR1 MDHEN and CDR2 SYDVKM. V dropped 8 bases and J dropped 1 base, with 17 bases sitting between them. The CDR3 sequence is 15 residues long.

The chain uses TRBV28 and TRBJ2-3; 8 positions agree with TRBD1. CDR3 length equals 19 residues. Germline-derived CDR1 and CDR2 are MDHEN and SYDVKM. V trimming: 3 bases; J trimming: 5 bases; junction bases outside the gene matches: 19. In DNA form, the CDR3 reads TGTGCCAGCAGTTTTCTTGGAGATAGCAAGCAGGGGGCAAAAGATACGCAGTATTTT. Translation gives CASSFLGDSKQGAKDTQYF.

The table lists this clonotype with a few counts. The chain employs TRBV2 and TRBJ2-2; D may be TRBD1 (5 bases). CDR1 is SNHLY, CDR2 FYNNEI, per germline. The CDR3 contains 15 residues. The germline V and J ends were trimmed by 0 bases and 6 bases, with 11 bases remaining between them. The CDR3 spells CASSEASGWAGELFF. The CDR3 nucleotides are TGTGCCAGCAGTGAAGCCTCAGGGTGGGCCGGGGAGCTGTTTTTT.

This clonotype was recorded a few times. The chain uses TRBV12-3 or TRBV12-4 and TRBJ2-5; the D call may be TRBD1 or TRBD2 (6 bases each). Trimming took 4 bases from V and 2 from J, leaving 23 bases between them. This CDR3 is 18 amino acids long. The DNA for the CDR3 is TGTGCCAGCAGTTCCCCCCAGGGGCTAGCGCGGGTGCAAGAGACCCAGTACTTC. This encodes CASSSPQGLARVQETQYF.

This clonotype was counted many times. The junction departs from germline at one end; a sequencing error may be responsible. The chain employs TRBV6-6 and TRBJ2-7; D perhaps matches TRBD1 (5 bases). Germline lookup yields CDR1 MNHNY and CDR2 SVGAGI (reference sequence). The CDR3 has 11 residues. This chain's CDR3 is CASSQGERKIF. The CDR3 DNA reads TGTGCCAGCAGTCAAGGGGAACGAAAAATTTTC.

The chain has TRBV2 and TRBJ2-2; possible D gene TRBD2, 6 bases. The CDR3 is 13 amino acids. Trimming left V 7 bases short and J 6 bases short, with 12 bases between. In germline, CDR1 is SNHLY, CDR2 FYNNEI. CDR3 coding DNA: TGTGCCAGCAAACGGACGGGGGCCGGGGAGCTGTTTTTT. This gives the protein CASKRTGAGELFF.

The chain recombines TRBV4-2 with TRBJ2-7, with no clear D. The CDR3 length is 13 residues. V lost 1 base and J lost 6, with 10 bases in between. The germline gives CDR1 LGHNA, CDR2 YNFKEQ. The CDR3 is CASSQAGTGEQYF. The CDR3, as DNA: TGTGCCAGCAGCCAAGCAGGAACGGGCGAGCAGTACTTC.

This clonotype was observed a few times. The V call is TRBV7-6, the J call TRBJ2-2; unclear D gene. The CDR3 has 13 residues. CDR1 is SGHVS, CDR2 FNYEAQ, per germline. Trimming left V 0 bases short and J 6 bases short, with 5 bases between. The CDR3 sequence is CASSLAGSGELFF. In DNA form, the CDR3 reads TGTGCCAGCAGCTTAGCGGGCTCCGGGGAGCTGTTTTTT.

This clonotype was counted between two and nine times. The gene calls are TRBV20-1 and TRBJ1-3; D uncertain. Trimming shortened V by 3 bases and J by 5 bases, and 14 bases separated the two germline ends. Germline V CDR1 and CDR2: DFQATT, SNEGSKA (reference sequence). This CDR3 has 14 residues. The CDR3, as DNA: TGCAGTGCTAGCAGCAGGATTGCGCGAAACACCATATATTTT. Translated: CSASSRIARNTIYF.

Ten or more counts support this clonotype. The genes are TRBV12-3 or TRBV12-4 and TRBJ1-2, with 8 positions matching TRBD1. CDR3 length equals 12 residues. The junction had 7 bases not matched to a gene; V was cut back by 5 bases and J by 11 bases. CDR3 amino acids: CASSPGGKTYTF. In DNA form, the CDR3 reads TGTGCCAGCAGTCCAGGGGGCAAGACATACACCTTC.

This clonotype occurred a few times. This chain uses TRBV27 with TRBJ2-2; D tentatively fits TRBD1 or TRBD2 (6 bases each). CDR3 length: 17 residues. CDR1 is MNHEY, CDR2 SMNVEV, per germline (reference sequence). V lost 4 bases and J lost 6, with 21 bases in between. Here the CDR3 reads CASSYMGGGGFAGELFF. The CDR3 DNA reads as TGTGCCAGCAGTTATATGGGGGGCGGTGGCTTCGCCGGGGAGCTGTTTTTT.

J is TRBJ2-5 and V is TRBV28, with TRBD1 identical over 12 bases. Germline trimming cut 5 bases from V and 4 bases from J; bases unmatched to any gene: 5. The CDR3 has 15 residues. CDR1 is MDHEN and CDR2 is SYDVKM in the germline V gene. The CDR3 nucleotides are TGTGCCAGCAGTGGGACAGGGGGCGCGGGAGAGACCCAGTACTTC. This encodes CASSGTGGAGETQYF.

This clonotype was observed many times. The rearrangement links TRBV2 to TRBJ2-3, with D possibly TRBD1 on 5 matching bases. In germline, CDR1 is SNHLY, CDR2 FYNNEI. Trimming cost V 10 bases and J 5 bases, with 16 bases left between them. This CDR3 is 13 amino acids long. The CDR3 DNA is TGTGCCACCATAAAGGGGCATGGAGATACGCAGTATTTT. Translated: CATIKGHGDTQYF.